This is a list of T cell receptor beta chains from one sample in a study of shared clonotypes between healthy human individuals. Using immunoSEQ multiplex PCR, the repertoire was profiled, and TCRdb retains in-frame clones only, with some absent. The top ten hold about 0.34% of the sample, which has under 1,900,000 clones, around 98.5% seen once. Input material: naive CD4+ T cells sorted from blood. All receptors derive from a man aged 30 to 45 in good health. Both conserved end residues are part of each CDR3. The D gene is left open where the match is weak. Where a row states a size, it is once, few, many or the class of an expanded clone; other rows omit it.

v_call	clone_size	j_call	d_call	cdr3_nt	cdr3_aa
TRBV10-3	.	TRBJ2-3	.	TGTGCCATGGGGGAAACAGATACGCAGTATTTT	CAMGETDTQYF
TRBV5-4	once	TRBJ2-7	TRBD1	TGTGCCAGCAGCCCCCGGGACAGCTACTACGAGCAGTACTTC	CASSPRDSYYEQYF
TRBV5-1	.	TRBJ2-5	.	TGCGCCAGCAGCTTGGCCGGGAGCGAGGAGACCCAGTACTTC	CASSLAGSEETQYF
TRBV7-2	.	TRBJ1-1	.	TGTGCCAGCGGCCTAAGCACTGAAGCTTTCTTT	CASGLSTEAFF
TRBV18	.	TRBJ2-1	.	TGTGCCAGCTCACCAGTGGGTCGGAACAATGAGCAGTTCTTC	CASSPVGRNNEQFF
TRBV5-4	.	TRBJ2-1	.	TGTGCCAGCAGCTTGGCTGCAGGGGTCAATGAGCAGTTCTTC	CASSLAAGVNEQFF
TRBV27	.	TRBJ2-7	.	TGTGCCAGCAGCCCGGCCGGGGTTAGCTACGAGCAGTACTTC	CASSPAGVSYEQYF
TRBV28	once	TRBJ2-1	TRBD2	TGTGCCAGCAATCCAAGGCGGCTAGCGGGAGGTGAGCAGTTCTTC	CASNPRRLAGGEQFF
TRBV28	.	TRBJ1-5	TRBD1	TGTGCCAGCAGCTTTTTACAGGGGATCCGCAATCAGCCCCAGCATTTT	CASSFLQGIRNQPQHF
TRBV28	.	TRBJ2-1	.	TGTGCCAGCAGTTGGGGAGAGGCCTCCTACAATGAGCAGTTCTTC	CASSWGEASYNEQFF
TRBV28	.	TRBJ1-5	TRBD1	TGTGCCAGCAGCTCCGCAGGGGGTGAACAGCCCCAGCATTTT	CASSSAGGEQPQHF
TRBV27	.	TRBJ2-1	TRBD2	TGTGCCAGCAGTTTATACCTCGGGGAGGGGAGGAATGAGCAGTTCTTC	CASSLYLGEGRNEQFF
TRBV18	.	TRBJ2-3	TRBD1	TGTGCCAGCTCACCCCCCGGGACAGCTAGCACAGATACGCAGTATTTT	CASSPPGTASTDTQYF
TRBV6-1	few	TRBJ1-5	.	TGTGCCAGCAGTGAAGGGCTTGGTCAGCCCCAGCATTTT	CASSEGLGQPQHF
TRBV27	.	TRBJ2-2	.	TGTGCCAGCAGTTTTAATCGCCTGGGTGCCGGGGAGCTGTTTTTT	CASSFNRLGAGELFF
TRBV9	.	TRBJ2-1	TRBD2	TGTGCCAGCAGCGTAGGCCTAGCGGGATCTGGCAGCTCCTACAATGAGCAGTTCTTC	CASSVGLAGSGSSYNEQFF
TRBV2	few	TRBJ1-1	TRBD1	TGTGCCAGCAGACAGGGGGTGGCTGAAGCTTTCTTT	CASRQGVAEAFF
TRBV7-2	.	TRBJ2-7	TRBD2	TGTGCCAGCAGCTTACTCCCCTCCGGTAGCGGGTGGGGGGGGTACGAGCAGTACTTC	CASSLLPSGSGWGGYEQYF
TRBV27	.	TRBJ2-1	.	TGTGCCAGCAGCCTAGGGGGACGTGTCAATGAGCAGTTCTTC	CASSLGGRVNEQFF
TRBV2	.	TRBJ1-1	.	TGTGCCAGCAGTGTCTATCAAATGAACACTGAAGCTTTCTTT	CASSVYQMNTEAFF
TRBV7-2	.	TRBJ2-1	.	TGTGCCAGCAGCTTCGCTCGGTCAGCATACAATGAGCAGTTCTTC	CASSFARSAYNEQFF
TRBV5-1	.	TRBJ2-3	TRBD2	TGCGCCAGCAGCGATGGGACTAGCGGGGGGGATACGCAGTATTTT	CASSDGTSGGDTQYF
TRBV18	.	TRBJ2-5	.	TGTGCCAGCTCACCGACCGGAGGGGAGACCCAGTACTTC	CASSPTGGETQYF
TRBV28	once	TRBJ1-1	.	TGTGCCAGCAGTTTATCGCCGGGGGACACTGAAGCTTTCTTT	CASSLSPGDTEAFF
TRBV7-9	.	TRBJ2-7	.	TGTGCCAGCAGCTTACCGCAACAGGGATCCTACGAGCAGTACTTC	CASSLPQQGSYEQYF
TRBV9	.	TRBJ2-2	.	TGTGCCAGCACTCCTATCGGTGCGAACACCGGGGAGCTGTTTTTT	CASTPIGANTGELFF
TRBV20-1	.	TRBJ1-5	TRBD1	TGCAGTGCTAGGGTAACAGGGGAGGTCCATTTT	CSARVTGEVHF
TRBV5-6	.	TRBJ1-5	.	TGTGCCAGCAGCTTGGGAACGGCCGGAAAACAGCCCCAGCATTTT	CASSLGTAGKQPQHF
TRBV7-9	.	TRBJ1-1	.	TGTGCCAGCAGCGCAACCCTGCTGGGGGGGCCCTCTGACACTGAAGCTTTCTTT	CASSATLLGGPSDTEAFF
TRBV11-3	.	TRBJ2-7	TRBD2	TGTGCCAGCAGCTCCAACTCCGGGACTAAGAATTACTTC	CASSSNSGTKNYF
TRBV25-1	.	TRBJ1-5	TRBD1	TGTGCCAGCCAACCGGGACAGGGTCTTAGCAATCAGCCCCAGCATTTT	CASQPGQGLSNQPQHF
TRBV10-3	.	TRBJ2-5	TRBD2	TGTGCCATCAGTGAGTCGGGGTGGGGTAGCGGGCCAACACAGACCCAGTACTTC	CAISESGWGSGPTQTQYF
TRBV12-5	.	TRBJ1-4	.	TGTGCTAGTGGTAAGCGCAGGGATGAAAAACTGTTTTTT	CASGKRRDEKLFF
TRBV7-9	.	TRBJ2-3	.	TGTGCCAGCAGCTTAGCCCCAGGGTCGCAGTATTTT	CASSLAPGSQYF
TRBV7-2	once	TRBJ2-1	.	TGTGCCAGCAGCTTCTTGAGCGGCTACAATGAGCAGTTCTTC	CASSFLSGYNEQFF
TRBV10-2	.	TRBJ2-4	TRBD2	TGCGCCAGCACCGCGTTCCCGTCGGGGGGAATGGCCAAAAACATTCAGTACTTC	CASTAFPSGGMAKNIQYF
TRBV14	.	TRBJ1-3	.	TGTGCCAGCAGCTTCGTCTCTGGAAACACCATATATTTT	CASSFVSGNTIYF
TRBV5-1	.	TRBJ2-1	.	TGCGCCAGCAGCCCCATTCGTCGACAGTACAATGAGCAGTTCTTC	CASSPIRRQYNEQFF
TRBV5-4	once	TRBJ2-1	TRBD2	TGTGCCAGCAGCCCCGGATCGGCGGGAGGGCCGGGTGAGCAGTTCTTC	CASSPGSAGGPGEQFF
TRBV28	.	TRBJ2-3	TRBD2	TGTGCCAGCAGTTTATTTCCTAGCGGGAGCCGTCAGTCCACAGATACGCAGTATTTT	CASSLFPSGSRQSTDTQYF
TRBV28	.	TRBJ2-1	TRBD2	TGTGCCAGCAGTCCATCAACCGGGAGGGCTAATGAGCAGTTCTTC	CASSPSTGRANEQFF
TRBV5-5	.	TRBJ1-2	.	TGTGCCAGCAGCTCTATTAATGCGGCGGGGGGAAACACCTTC	CASSSINAAGGNTF
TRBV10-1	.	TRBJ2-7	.	TGCGCCAGTCAATCCGGACGAGGCTACGAGCAGTACTTC	CASQSGRGYEQYF
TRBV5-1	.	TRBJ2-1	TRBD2	TGCGCCAGCAGCCCGGGACTAGCGGGGAAGTACAATGAGCAGTTCTTC	CASSPGLAGKYNEQFF
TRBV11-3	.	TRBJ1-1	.	TGTGCCAGCAGCCTGGCAGGGAGGGGGAGCACTGAAGCTTTCTTT	CASSLAGRGSTEAFF
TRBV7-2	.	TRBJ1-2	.	TGTGCCAGCAGCTTAGTGGCAGAATTGTATGGCTACACCTTC	CASSLVAELYGYTF
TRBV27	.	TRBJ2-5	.	TGTGCCAGCAGTTTATGGGGAAAAGAGACCCAGTACTTC	CASSLWGKETQYF
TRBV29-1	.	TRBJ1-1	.	TGCAGCGTTGAAGGACAGGTGAACACTGAAGCTTTCTTT	CSVEGQVNTEAFF
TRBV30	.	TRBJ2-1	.	TGTGCCTGGGAGAAGAGGGGGTTTGGGCTAGGCTCCTACAATGAGCAGTTCTTC	CAWEKRGFGLGSYNEQFF
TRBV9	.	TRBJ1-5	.	TGTGCCAGCAGCGTAGACACCTATCAGCCCCAGCATTTT	CASSVDTYQPQHF
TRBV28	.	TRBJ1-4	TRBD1	TGTGCCAGCACCCAGACAGGGATTAATGAAAAACTGTTTTTT	CASTQTGINEKLFF
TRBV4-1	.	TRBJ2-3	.	TGCGCCAGCAGCCAAGCCCTATACAGGGAGTCTACAGATACGCAGTATTTT	CASSQALYRESTDTQYF
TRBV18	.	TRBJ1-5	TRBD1	TGTGCCAGCTCACGCTTACCGACAGACAGGGGTAATCAGCCCCAGCATTTT	CASSRLPTDRGNQPQHF
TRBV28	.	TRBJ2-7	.	TGTGCCAGCAGTTTGGGCGGGACACTCTCCTACGAGCAGTACTTC	CASSLGGTLSYEQYF
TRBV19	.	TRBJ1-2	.	TGTGCCAGTAGTCAAGGCCTCTCCCCCACGATTACTAACTATGGCTACACCTTC	CASSQGLSPTITNYGYTF